Shown below are 13 T cell receptor beta chains from a single sample sequenced in a study of blood T cell repertoires in COVID-19. Data came from immunoSEQ multiplex PCR; TCRdb stores just in-frame clones and leaves some out. The sample shows 140,000 or so clones, around 84% of them seen only once. Sequencing was carried out using peripheral blood. These receptor sequences come from a woman between 45 and 65 years old with acute or convalescent COVID-19.

The chain joins TRBV11-3 to TRBJ1-5, with 9 bases identical to TRBD1. The CDR3 has 17 residues. The V segment lost 1 base and the J segment 0 bases; nucleotides outside the gene matches: 4. Germline values: CDR1 SGHNT, CDR2 YENEEA. CDR3 amino acids: CASSLGDRDHSNQPQHF. The CDR3 nucleotides read TGTGCCAGCAGCTTAGGGGACAGGGACCATAGCAATCAGCCCCAGCATTTT.

The chain recombines TRBV5-1 with TRBJ2-7; 9 bases map to TRBD2. The CDR3 runs 16 residues. Germline V gene sequence: CDR1 SGHRS, CDR2 YFSETQ. V was clipped by 0 bases and J by 2 bases; unmatched bases: 6. In DNA, the CDR3 is TGCGCCAGCAGCTTGGCCGGAGCTAGCGGGGCCTACGAGCAGTACTTC. Translation: CASSLAGASGAYEQYF. Together with reference TRBV5-1 and TRBJ2-7, the CDR3 gives the full variable domain: KAGVTQTPRYLIKTRGQQVTLSCSPISGHRSVSWYQQTPGQGLQFLFEYFSETQRNKGNFPGRFSGRQFSNSRSEMNVSTLELGDSALYLCASSLAGASGAYEQYFGPGTRLTVT.

As concerns this clone: Other DNA sequences within the sample encode an identical CDR3. V usage is TRBV6-2 or TRBV6-3 and J usage is TRBJ2-6; D uncertain. The CDR3 loop spans 14 amino acids. Trimming removed 6 bases from V and 1 base from J, with 7 bases in between. Germline loops: CDR1 MNHEY, CDR2 SVGEGT. The CDR3 DNA follows: TGTGCCAGCAGCTCGGGTTCTGGGGCCAACGTCCTGACTTTC. This translates into CASSSGSGANVLTF.

This chain links TRBV28 with TRBJ1-5, with D hard to call. Trimming cost V 5 bases and J 3 bases, with 5 bases left between them. CDR3 length equals 12 residues. Germline V gene lookup returns CDR1 MDHEN and CDR2 SYDVKM. CDR3 sequence: CASSQYNQPQHF. CDR3 bases: TGTGCCAGCAGTCAGTACAATCAGCCCCAGCATTTT.

V gene TRBV2 combines with J gene TRBJ1-6, with a possible D match to TRBD1 (5 bases). Looked up from germline, CDR1 is SNHLY and CDR2 is FYNNEI. This CDR3 region has 16 residues. The V and J ends lost 2 bases and 0 bases respectively, with 8 bases between them. For the CDR3, the DNA is TGTGCCAGCAGTGAATCGGGGGACTCCTATAATTCACCCCTCCACTTT. Residues: CASSESGDSYNSPLHF.

The V call is TRBV11-3, the J call TRBJ2-2, with D uncertain. Germline CDR1 is SGHNT and CDR2 is YENEEA. Trimming shortened V by 1 base and J by 6 bases, and 9 bases separated the two germline ends. This CDR3 has 14 residues. CDR3 bases: TGTGCCAGCAGCTTAGTAACAGTCGCCGGGGAGCTGTTTTTT. Translation gives CASSLVTVAGELFF.

The rearrangement links TRBV6-2 or TRBV6-3 to TRBJ1-5; 9 nucleotides line up with TRBD1. The CDR3 length is 14 residues. After removal of 4 bases from V and 7 bases from J, the junction contained 5 bases not matched to a gene. Germline V gives CDR1 MNHEY, CDR2 SVGEGT. CDR3 residues: CASSWTGVGQPQHF. The CDR3 nucleotides are TGTGCCAGCAGTTGGACAGGGGTCGGGCAGCCCCAGCATTTT.

The rearrangement uses TRBV28 and TRBJ2-2; 13 bases align to TRBD2. CDR1 and CDR2 from the germline V gene are MDHEN and SYDVKM. This CDR3 has 18 residues. Germline trimming cut 5 bases from V and 4 bases from J; bases unmatched to any gene: 10. As DNA, the CDR3 is TGTGCCAGCAGTCCAGGACTAGCGGGGGAGCAGCGCACCGGGGAGCTGTTTTTT. Translated: CASSPGLAGEQRTGELFF.

CDR3 nucleotide sequence: TGTGCCAGCACCCCTCAGGGGACCGATAATTCACCCCTCCACTTT. It specifies CASTPQGTDNSPLHF. This sequence joins TRBV2 and TRBJ1-6; a possible D gene is TRBD1 (6 bases). The CDR3 runs 15 residues. V was clipped by 7 bases and J by 5 bases, with 15 bases between them. Germline values: CDR1 SNHLY, CDR2 FYNNEI.

The chain carries TRBV7-8 and TRBJ2-3; D is possibly TRBD2 (6 bases). Trimming removed 5 bases from V and 1 base from J, with 22 bases in between. CDR3 size: 18 residues. CDR1 and CDR2 (germline): SGHVS, FQNEAQ. DNA of the CDR3: TGTGCCAGCAGCCGTAACCTCCTGGGGACGGGGGGCACAGATACGCAGTATTTT. Protein product: CASSRNLLGTGGTDTQYF.

The chain employs TRBV6-2 or TRBV6-3 and TRBJ1-2; possible D gene TRBD1, 6 bases. V lost 0 bases and J 8 bases, leaving 16 bases between the germline ends. The CDR3 has 15 amino acids. In germline, CDR1 is MNHEY, CDR2 SVGEGT. CDR3 amino acids: CASSYSLRTAGGYTF. The CDR3 DNA reads as TGTGCCAGCAGTTACTCGCTTAGGACAGCAGGCGGCTACACCTTC.

This clone was detected only once. The V and J genes are TRBV3-1 (or the pseudogene TRBV3-2) and TRBJ1-5, with TRBD1 matching 7 bases. Trimming at V came to 10 bases and at J to 0 bases, leaving 9 bases not matched to a gene. The CDR3 extends over 15 amino acids. Germline assignment: CDR1 LGHDT and CDR2 YNNKEL (reference sequence). CDR3 in amino acids: CANTGVGVSNQPQHF. In DNA form, the CDR3 reads TGTGCCAACACAGGGGTGGGCGTTAGCAATCAGCCCCAGCATTTT.

The chain joins TRBV6-6 to TRBJ1-1; weak D call: TRBD1 (5 bases). Trimming cost V 7 bases and J 7 bases, with 13 bases left between them. CDR1 and CDR2 from the germline V gene are MNHNY and SVGAGI (reference sequence). The CDR3 totals 12 residues. CDR3 amino acids: CASMDVDIEAFF. The CDR3 DNA reads as TGTGCCAGCATGGATGTGGACATTGAAGCTTTCTTT.